This T cell receptor (beta chain) came from a study of post-analysis software for immune sequencing data. Study results and caveats: TRBV segments more frequent in patients than in controls numbered a few and included TRBV5-6, TRBV5-1 and TRBV20-1. Compared against controls, patients with multiple sclerosis displayed significantly lower normalized Chao1 diversity.

This clonotype was recorded a few times. Its antigen is unidentified. The CDR3 contains 15 residues. With 3 bases removed from V and 0 bases from J, the gap between germline ends came to 12 bases. The germline gives CDR1 DFQATT, CDR2 SNEGSKA (reference sequence). Every TCR beta cDNA library bore unique molecular identifiers. TCRdb re-called the PCR reads with MiXCR, one entry per CDR3 protein. Of more than 450,000 distinct CDR3 sequences in the sample, roughly 45% were seen once. The TCR was taken from a girl aged 5 to 17 with multiple sclerosis. The rearrangement joins TRBV20-1 to TRBJ2-1; the D gene is possibly TRBD2 (5 bases). Sequencing used blood. Here the CDR3 reads CSARGSGPSYNEQFF. DNA for the CDR3: TGCAGTGCTAGGGGGAGCGGTCCCTCCTACAATGAGCAGTTCTTC.